The clone carrying this TCR beta chain is medium-sized by share. The antigen remains undetermined. Atypia-free lung next to the tumor was sampled at least 2 cm from its margin. Some clones are missing from TCRdb's copy, which holds only in-frame ones; the method was immunoSEQ multiplex PCR. Seen here are around 2,000 clones, less than 30% observed once, and the top ten hold approximately 15%. This specimen belongs to a study of T cells in localized non-small cell lung cancer. Notes on the study in general: Because sequencing included only one region (of the tumor), heterogeneity remains possible. Median around 62 top-100 tumor clones were shared with paired adjacent lung. Uninvolved adjacent lung showed peak T cell clonality, exceeding tumor.

The germline V gene encodes CDR1 MNHGY and CDR2 SAAAGT. The CDR3 spans 14 residues. Germline trimming cut 6 bases from V and 3 bases from J; bases unmatched to any gene: 7. Here the sequenced sample was normal lung tissue next to the tumor, taken before any cancer treatment. The J gene is TRBJ1-2, the V gene TRBV6-8; TRBD1 agrees at 7 bases. This sequence was found in a woman aged 40-69 years with stage I lung adenocarcinoma. CDR3 sequence reads: CASSPTGQDYGYTF. CDR3 DNA: TGTGCCAGCAGCCCCACTGGACAGGACTATGGCTACACCTTC.